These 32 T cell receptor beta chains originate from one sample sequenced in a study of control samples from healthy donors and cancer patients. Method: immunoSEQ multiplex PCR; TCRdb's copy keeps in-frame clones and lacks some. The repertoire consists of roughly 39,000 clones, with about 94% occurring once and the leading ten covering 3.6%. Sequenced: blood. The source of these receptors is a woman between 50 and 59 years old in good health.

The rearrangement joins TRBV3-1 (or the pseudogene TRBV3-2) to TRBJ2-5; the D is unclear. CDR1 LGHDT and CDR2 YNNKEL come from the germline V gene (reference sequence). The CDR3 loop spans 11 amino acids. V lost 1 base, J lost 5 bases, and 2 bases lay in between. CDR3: CASSQVETQYF. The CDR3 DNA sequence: TGTGCCAGCAGCCAAGTTGAGACCCAGTACTTC.

CDR3: CASSETLGGSGNTIYF. The CDR3 nucleotides read TGTGCCAGCAGTGAGACACTCGGCGGGTCTGGAAACACCATATATTTT. V is TRBV6-1 and J is TRBJ1-3; D unresolved. The germline V gene has CDR1 MNHNS and CDR2 SASEGT. CDR3 length: 16 amino acids. V was shortened by 3 bases and J by 1 base, with 13 bases between the two germline ends.

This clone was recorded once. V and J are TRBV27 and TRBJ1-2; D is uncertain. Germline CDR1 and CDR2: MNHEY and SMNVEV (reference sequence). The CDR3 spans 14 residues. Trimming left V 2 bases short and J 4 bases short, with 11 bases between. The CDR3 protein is CASSLRPSGYGYTF. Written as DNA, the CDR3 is TGTGCCAGCAGTTTACGACCTTCTGGCTATGGCTACACCTTC.

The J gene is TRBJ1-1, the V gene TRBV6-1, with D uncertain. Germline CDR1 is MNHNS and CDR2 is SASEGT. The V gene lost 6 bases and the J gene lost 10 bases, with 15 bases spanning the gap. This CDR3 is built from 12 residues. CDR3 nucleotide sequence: TGTGCCAGCAGCTCCCGGGAGATGGGAGCTTTCTTT. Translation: CASSSREMGAFF.

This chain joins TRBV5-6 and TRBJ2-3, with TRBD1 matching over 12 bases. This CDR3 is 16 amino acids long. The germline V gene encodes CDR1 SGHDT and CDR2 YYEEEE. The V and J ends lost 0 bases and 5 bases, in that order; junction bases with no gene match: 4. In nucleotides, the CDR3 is TGTGCCAGCAGCTTGGTCCGGGACAGGGGGCTAGATACGCAGTATTTT. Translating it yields CASSLVRDRGLDTQYF.

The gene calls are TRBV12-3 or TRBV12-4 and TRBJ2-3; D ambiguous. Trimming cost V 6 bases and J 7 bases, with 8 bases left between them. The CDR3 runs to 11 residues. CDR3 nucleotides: TGTGCCAGCAGCCATGGATATACGCAGTATTTT. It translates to CASSHGYTQYF.

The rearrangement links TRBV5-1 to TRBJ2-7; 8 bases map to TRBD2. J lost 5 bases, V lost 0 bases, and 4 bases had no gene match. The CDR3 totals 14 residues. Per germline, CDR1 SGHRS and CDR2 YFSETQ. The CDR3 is CASSLAGGRDEQYF. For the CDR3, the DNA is TGCGCCAGCAGCTTGGCGGGGGGGCGGGACGAGCAGTACTTC.

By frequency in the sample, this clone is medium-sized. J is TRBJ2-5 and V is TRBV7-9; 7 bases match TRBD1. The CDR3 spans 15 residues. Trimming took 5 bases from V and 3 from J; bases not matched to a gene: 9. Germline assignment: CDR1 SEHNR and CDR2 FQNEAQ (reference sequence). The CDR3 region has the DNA TGTGCCAGCAGCGGCCAGGGGGAAGGAGAAGAGACCCAGTACTTC. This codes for CASSGQGEGEETQYF.

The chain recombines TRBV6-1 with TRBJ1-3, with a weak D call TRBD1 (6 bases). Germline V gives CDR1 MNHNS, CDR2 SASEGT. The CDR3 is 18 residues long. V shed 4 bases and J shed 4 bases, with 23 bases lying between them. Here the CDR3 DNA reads TGTGCCAGCAGTGTTTCCCCCCAGGGGCAACTGTCAGGAAACACCATATATTTT. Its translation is CASSVSPQGQLSGNTIYF.

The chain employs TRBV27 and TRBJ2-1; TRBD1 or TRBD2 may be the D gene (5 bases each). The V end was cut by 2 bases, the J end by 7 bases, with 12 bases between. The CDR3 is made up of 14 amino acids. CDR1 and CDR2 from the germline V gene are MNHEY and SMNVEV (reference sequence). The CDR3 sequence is CASSLRGPTNEQFF. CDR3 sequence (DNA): TGTGCCAGCAGTTTAAGGGGACCGACTAATGAGCAGTTCTTC.

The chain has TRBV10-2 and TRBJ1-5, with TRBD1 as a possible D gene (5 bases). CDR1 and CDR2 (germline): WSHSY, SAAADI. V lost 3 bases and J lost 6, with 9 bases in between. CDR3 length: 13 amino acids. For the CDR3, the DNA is TGCGCCAGCAGTGACAGGGCCGGTCAGCCCCAGCATTTT. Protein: CASSDRAGQPQHF.

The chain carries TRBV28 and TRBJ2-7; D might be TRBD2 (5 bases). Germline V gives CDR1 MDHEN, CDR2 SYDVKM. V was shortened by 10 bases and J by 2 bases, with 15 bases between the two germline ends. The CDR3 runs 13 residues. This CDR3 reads CATLNWGAYEQYF. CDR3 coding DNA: TGTGCCACGCTGAACTGGGGAGCCTACGAGCAGTACTTC. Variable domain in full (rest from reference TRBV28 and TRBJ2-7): DVKVTQSSRYLVKRTGEKVFLECVQDMDHENMFWYRQDPGLGLRLIYFSYDVKMKEKGDIPEGYSVSREKKERFSLILESASTNQTSMYLCATLNWGAYEQYFGPGTRLTVT.

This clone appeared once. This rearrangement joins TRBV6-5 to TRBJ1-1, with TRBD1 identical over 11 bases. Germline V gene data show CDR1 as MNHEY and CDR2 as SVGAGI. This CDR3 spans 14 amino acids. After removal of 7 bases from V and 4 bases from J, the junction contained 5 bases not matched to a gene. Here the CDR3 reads CASIEGTGGTEAFF. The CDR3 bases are TGTGCCAGCATAGAGGGGACAGGGGGCACTGAAGCTTTCTTT.

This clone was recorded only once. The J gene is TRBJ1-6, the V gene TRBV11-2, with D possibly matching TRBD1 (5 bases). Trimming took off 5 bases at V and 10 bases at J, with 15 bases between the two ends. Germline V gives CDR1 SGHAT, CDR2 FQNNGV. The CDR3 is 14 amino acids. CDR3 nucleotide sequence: TGTGCCAGCAGCCCCAGACAGTGGGGCTCACCCCTCCACTTT. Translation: CASSPRQWGSPLHF.

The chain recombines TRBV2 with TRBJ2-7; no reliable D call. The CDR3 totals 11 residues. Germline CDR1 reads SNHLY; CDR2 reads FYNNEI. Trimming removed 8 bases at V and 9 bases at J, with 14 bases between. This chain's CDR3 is CASAREAGQYF. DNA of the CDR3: TGTGCCAGCGCCCGCGAGGCCGGGCAGTACTTC.

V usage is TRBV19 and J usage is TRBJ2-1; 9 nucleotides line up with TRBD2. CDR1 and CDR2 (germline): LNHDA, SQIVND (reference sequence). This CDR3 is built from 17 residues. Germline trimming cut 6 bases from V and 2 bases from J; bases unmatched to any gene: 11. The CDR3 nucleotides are TGTGCCAGTAGGGCGGGGGGGCCCCGTACGACCTACAATGAGCAGTTCTTC. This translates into CASRAGGPRTTYNEQFF.

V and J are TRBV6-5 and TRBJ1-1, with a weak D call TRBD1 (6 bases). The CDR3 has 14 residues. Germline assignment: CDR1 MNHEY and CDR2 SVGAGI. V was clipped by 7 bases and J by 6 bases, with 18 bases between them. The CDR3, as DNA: TGTGCCAGCAACCTTATAGGCGAGGGGGCTGAAGCTTTCTTT. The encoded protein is CASNLIGEGAEAFF.

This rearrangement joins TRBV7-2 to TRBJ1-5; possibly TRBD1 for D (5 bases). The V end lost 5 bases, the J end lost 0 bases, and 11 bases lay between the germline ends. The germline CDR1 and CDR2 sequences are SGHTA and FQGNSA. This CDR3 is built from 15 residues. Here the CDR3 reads CASSATDNSNQPQHF. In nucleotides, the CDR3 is TGTGCCAGCAGCGCGACAGATAATAGCAATCAGCCCCAGCATTTT. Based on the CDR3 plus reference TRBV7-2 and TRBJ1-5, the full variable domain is GAGVSQSPSNKVTEKGKDVELRCDPISGHTALYWYRQSLGQGLEFLIYFQGNSAPDKSGLPSDRFSAERTGGSVSTLTIQRTQQEDSAVYLCASSATDNSNQPQHFGDGTRLSIL.

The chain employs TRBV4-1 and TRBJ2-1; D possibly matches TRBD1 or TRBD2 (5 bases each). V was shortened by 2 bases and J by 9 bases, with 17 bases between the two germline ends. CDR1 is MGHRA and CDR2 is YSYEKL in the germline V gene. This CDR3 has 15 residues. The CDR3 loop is CASSQPGTQTVEQFF. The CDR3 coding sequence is TGCGCCAGCAGCCAACCAGGGACCCAGACGGTTGAGCAGTTCTTC.

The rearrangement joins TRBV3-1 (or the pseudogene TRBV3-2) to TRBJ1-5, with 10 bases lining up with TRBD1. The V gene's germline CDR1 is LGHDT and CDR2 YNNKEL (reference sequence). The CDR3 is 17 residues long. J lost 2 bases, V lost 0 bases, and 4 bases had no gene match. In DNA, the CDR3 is TGTGCCAGCAGCCAAGACGACAGGGGGCTCGGCAATCAGCCCCAGCATTTT. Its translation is CASSQDDRGLGNQPQHF.

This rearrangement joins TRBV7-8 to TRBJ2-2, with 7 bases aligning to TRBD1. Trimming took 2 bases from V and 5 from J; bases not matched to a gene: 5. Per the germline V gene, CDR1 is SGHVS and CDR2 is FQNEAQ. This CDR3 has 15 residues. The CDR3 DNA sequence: TGTGCCAGCAGCTTACTAACAGGGGAGACCGGGGAGCTGTTTTTT. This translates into CASSLLTGETGELFF.

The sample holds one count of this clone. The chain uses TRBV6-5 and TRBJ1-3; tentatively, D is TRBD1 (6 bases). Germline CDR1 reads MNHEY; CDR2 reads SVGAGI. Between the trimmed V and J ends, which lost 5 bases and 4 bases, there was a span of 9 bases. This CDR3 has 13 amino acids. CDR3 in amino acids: CASSNRAGNTIYF. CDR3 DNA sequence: TGTGCCAGCAGTAACAGGGCCGGAAACACCATATATTTT.

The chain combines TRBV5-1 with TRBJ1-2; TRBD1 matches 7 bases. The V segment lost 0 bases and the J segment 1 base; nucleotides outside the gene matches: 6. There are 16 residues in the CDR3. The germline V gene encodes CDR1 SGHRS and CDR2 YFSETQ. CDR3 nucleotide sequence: TGCGCCAGCAGCTTGGCAGAGGGGGCCGGTAACTATGGCTACACCTTC. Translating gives CASSLAEGAGNYGYTF.

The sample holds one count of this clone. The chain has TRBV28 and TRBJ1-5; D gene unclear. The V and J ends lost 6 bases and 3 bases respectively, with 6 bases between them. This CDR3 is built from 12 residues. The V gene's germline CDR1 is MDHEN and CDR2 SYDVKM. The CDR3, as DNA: TGTGCCAGCAGAGACTACAATCAGCCCCAGCATTTT. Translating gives CASRDYNQPQHF.

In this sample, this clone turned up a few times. CDR3 DNA sequence: TGTGCCAGCAGGGCACCGGAGGGGCGAGGCTACACCTTC. Its protein product is CASRAPEGRGYTF. The chain couples TRBV6-5 to TRBJ1-2, with D tentatively TRBD1 (5 bases). The CDR3 runs 13 residues. V was clipped by 6 bases and J by 8 bases, with 16 bases between them. Germline V CDR1 and CDR2: MNHEY, SVGAGI.

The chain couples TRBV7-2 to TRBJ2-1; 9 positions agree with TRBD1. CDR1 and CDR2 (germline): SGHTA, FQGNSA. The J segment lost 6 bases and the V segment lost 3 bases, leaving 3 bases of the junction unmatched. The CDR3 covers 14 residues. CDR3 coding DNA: TGTGCCAGCAGCTTCGGACAGGGGAGCAATGAGCAGTTCTTC. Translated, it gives CASSFGQGSNEQFF. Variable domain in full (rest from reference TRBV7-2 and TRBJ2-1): GAGVSQSPSNKVTEKGKDVELRCDPISGHTALYWYRQSLGQGLEFLIYFQGNSAPDKSGLPSDRFSAERTGGSVSTLTIQRTQQEDSAVYLCASSFGQGSNEQFFGPGTRLTVL.

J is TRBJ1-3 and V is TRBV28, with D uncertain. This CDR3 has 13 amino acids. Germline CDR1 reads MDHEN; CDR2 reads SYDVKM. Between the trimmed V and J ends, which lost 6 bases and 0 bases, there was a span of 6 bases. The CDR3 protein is CASRPSSGNTIYF. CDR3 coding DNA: TGTGCCAGCAGACCAAGCTCTGGAAACACCATATATTTT.

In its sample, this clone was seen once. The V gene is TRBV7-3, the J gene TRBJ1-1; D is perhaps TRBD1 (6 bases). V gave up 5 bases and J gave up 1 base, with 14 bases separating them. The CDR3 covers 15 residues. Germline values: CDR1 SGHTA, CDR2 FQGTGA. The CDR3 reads CASSAHPGQNTEAFF. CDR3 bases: TGTGCCAGCAGCGCGCATCCGGGACAGAACACTGAAGCTTTCTTT.

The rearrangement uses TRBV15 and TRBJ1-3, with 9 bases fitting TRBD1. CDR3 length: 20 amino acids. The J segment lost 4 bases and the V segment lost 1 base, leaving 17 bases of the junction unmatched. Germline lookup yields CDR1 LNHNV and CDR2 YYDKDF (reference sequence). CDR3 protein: CATSRGGGPGTGTGGNTIYF. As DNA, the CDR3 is TGTGCCACCAGCAGAGGAGGTGGGCCCGGGACAGGGACAGGAGGAAACACCATATATTTT.

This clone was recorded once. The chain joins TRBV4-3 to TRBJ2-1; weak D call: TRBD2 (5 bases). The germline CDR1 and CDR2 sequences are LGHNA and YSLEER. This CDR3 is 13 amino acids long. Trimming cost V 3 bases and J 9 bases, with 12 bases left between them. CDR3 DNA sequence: TGCGCCAGCAGCCAGGAGAGAGGGCCTGAGCAGTTCTTC. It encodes CASSQERGPEQFF.

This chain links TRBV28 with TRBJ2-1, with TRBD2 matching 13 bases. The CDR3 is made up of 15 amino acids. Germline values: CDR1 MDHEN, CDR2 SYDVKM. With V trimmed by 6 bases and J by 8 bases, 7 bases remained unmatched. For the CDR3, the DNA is TGTGCCAGCAGCCGGACTAGCGGGGGTAGGGATGAGCAGTTCTTC. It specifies CASSRTSGGRDEQFF.

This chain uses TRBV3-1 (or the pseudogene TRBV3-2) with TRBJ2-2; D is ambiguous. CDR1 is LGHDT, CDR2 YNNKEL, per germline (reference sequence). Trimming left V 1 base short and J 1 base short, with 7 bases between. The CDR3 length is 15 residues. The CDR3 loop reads CASSQGQLNTGELFF. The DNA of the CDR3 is TGTGCCAGCAGCCAAGGGCAGCTGAACACCGGGGAGCTGTTTTTT.